This TCR beta chain stems from a study of cytomegalovirus exposure and HLA in healthy donors. PCR was performed using 60 Vbeta and 13 Jbeta primers. Original analysis: About 12 million of the about 80 million unique TCR beta chains counted in a later analysis were shared. Generated by immunoSEQ multiplex PCR, the TCRdb table keeps only in-frame clones and is missing some. The D gene and trimming were derived from the DNA, and the V and J assignments and clone size from that table. Among around 150,000 clones listed, 75% to 85% were seen once. Study-wide results and caveats: An analysis done earlier found most TCR beta V segments productive about 87% or about 30% of the time. Trimming of TCR beta V- and J-genes showed a link, identified in a later analysis, to a missense DCLRE1C variant. In a later analysis, TCR association rates varied by HLA locus: DRB1 most, HLA-C fewest.

Of note for this clone: Its antigen is unidentified.

The trim removed 1 base at V and 3 bases at J, leaving 5 bases unmatched. There are 17 residues in the CDR3. From germline, CDR1 is KGHSH and CDR2 LQKENI. Source material: PBMCs. The clonotype comes from a man aged 50 or older in good health and CMV-seronegative. V usage is TRBV18 and J usage is TRBJ2-3; 12 bases line up with TRBD2. CDR3 DNA: TGTGCCAGCTCACCACTGACTAGCGGGAGCTATACAGATACGCAGTATTTT. Translated, it gives CASSPLTSGSYTDTQYF. Full variable domain (missing parts from reference TRBV18 and TRBJ2-3): NAGVMQNPRHLVRRRGQEARLRCSPMKGHSHVYWYRQLPEEGLKFMVYLQKENIIDESGMPKERFSAEFPKEGPSILRIQQVVRGDSAAYFCASSPLTSGSYTDTQYFGPGTRLTVL.